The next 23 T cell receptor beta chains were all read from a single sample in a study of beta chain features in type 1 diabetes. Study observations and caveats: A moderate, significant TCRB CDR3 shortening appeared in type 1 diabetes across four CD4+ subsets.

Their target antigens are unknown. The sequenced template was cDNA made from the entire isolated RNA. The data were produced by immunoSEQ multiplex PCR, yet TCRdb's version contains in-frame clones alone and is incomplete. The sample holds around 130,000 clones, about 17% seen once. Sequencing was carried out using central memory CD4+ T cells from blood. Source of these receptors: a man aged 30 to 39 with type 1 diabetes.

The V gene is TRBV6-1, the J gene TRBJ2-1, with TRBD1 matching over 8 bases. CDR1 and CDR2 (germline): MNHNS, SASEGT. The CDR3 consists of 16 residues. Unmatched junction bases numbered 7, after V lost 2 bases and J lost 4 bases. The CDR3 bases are TGTGCCAGCAGTGAATTAAACAGGGGGAGGTACAATGAGCAGTTCTTC. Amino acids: CASSELNRGRYNEQFF.

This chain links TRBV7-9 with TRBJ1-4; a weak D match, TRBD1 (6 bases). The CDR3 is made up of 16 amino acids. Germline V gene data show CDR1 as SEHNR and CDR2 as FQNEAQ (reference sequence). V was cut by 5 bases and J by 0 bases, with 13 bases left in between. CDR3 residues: CASSPGQRATNEKLFF. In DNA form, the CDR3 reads TGTGCCAGCAGCCCAGGACAGCGAGCAACTAATGAAAAACTGTTTTTT. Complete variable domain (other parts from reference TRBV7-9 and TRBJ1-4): DTGVSQNPRHKITKRGQNVTFRCDPISEHNRLYWYRQTLGQGPEFLTYFQNEAQLEKSRLLSDRFSAERPKGSFSTLEIQRTEQGDSAMYLCASSPGQRATNEKLFFGSGTQLSVL.

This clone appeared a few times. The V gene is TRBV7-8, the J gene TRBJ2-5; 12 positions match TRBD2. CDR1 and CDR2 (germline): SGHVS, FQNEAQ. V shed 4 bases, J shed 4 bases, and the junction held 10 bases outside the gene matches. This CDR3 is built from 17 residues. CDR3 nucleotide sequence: TGTGCCAGCAGCTCGCGGGCTAGCGGGGGGGCAGCAGAGACCCAGTACTTC. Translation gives CASSSRASGGAAETQYF.

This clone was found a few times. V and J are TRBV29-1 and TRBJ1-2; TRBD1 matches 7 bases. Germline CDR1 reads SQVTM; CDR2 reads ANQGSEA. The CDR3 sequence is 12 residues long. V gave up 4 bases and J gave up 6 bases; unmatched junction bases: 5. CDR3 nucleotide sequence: TGCAGCGTTGGAGGACAGGAAGATGGCTACACCTTC. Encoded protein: CSVGGQEDGYTF. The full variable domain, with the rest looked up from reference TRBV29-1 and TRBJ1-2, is SAVISQKPSRDICQRGTSLTIQCQVDSQVTMMFWYRQQPGQSLTLIATANQGSEATYESGFVIDKFPISRPNLTFSTLTVSNMSPEDSSIYLCSVGGQEDGYTFGSGTRLTVV.

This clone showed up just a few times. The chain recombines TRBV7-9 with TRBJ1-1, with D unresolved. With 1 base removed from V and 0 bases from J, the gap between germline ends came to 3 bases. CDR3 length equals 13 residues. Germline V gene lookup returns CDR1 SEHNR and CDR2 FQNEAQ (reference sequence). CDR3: CASSLEVNTEAFF. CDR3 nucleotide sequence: TGTGCCAGCAGCTTAGAAGTGAACACTGAAGCTTTCTTT.

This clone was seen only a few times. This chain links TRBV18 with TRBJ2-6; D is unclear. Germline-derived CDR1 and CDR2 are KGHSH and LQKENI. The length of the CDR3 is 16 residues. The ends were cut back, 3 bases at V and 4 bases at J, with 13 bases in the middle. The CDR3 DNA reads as TGTGCCAGCTCACCTTTAGAGGCAGAGGGGGCCAACGTCCTGACTTTC. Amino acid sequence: CASSPLEAEGANVLTF. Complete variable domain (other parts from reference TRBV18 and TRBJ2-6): NAGVMQNPRHLVRRRGQEARLRCSPMKGHSHVYWYRQLPEEGLKFMVYLQKENIIDESGMPKERFSAEFPKEGPSILRIQQVVRGDSAAYFCASSPLEAEGANVLTFGAGSRLTVL.

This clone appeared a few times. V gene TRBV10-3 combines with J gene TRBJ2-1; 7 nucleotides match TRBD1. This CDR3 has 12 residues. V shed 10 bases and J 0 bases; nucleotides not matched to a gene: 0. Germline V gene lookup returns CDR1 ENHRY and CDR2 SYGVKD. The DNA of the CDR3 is TGTGCCACAGGGGGCTCCTACAATGAGCAGTTCTTC. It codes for CATGGSYNEQFF.

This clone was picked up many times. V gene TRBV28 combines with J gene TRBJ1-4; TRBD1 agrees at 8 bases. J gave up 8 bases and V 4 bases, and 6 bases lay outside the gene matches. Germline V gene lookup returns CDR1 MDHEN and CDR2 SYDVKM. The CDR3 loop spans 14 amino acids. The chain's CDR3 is CASSSPGGLEKLFF. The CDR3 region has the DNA TGTGCCAGCAGTTCCCCAGGGGGCTTAGAAAAACTGTTTTTT.

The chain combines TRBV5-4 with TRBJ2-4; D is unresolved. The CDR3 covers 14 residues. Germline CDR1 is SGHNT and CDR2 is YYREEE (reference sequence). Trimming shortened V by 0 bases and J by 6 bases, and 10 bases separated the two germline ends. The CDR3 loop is CASSLEQSRNIQYF. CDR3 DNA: TGTGCCAGCAGCTTGGAGCAGAGTCGAAACATTCAGTACTTC.

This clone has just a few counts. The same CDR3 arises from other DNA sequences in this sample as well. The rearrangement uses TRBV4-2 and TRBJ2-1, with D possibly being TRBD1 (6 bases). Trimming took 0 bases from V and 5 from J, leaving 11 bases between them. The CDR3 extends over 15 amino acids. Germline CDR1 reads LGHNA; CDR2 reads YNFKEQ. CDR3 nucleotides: TGTGCCAGCAGCCAAGATAGTGGGGGCGACAATGAGCAGTTCTTC. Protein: CASSQDSGGDNEQFF.

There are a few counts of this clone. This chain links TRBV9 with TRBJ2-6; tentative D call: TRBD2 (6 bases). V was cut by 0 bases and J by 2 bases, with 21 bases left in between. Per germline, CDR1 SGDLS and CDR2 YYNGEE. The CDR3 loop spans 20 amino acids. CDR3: CASSVDLGQGLGAGANVLTF. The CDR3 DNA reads TGTGCCAGCAGCGTAGATTTGGGCCAGGGACTCGGGGCTGGGGCCAACGTCCTGACTTTC.

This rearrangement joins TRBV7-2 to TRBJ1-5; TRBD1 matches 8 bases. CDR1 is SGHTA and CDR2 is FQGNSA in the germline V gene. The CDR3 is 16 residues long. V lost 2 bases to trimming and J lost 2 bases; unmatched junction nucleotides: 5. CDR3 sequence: CASSLYTGGGNQPQHF. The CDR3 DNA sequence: TGTGCCAGCAGCTTATACACAGGGGGTGGCAATCAGCCCCAGCATTTT.

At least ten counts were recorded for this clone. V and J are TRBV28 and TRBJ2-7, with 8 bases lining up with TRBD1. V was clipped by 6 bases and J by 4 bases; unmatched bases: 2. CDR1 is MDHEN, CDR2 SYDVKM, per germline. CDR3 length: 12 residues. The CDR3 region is CASSRQGYEQYF. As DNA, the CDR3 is TGTGCCAGCAGCAGACAGGGGTACGAGCAGTACTTC.

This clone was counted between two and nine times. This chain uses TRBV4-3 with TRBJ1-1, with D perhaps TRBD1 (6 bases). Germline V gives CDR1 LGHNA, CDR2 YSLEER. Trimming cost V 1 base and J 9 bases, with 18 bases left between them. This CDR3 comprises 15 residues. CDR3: CASSQVTGKEPQAFF. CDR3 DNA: TGCGCCAGCAGCCAAGTTACAGGGAAGGAACCTCAAGCTTTCTTT.

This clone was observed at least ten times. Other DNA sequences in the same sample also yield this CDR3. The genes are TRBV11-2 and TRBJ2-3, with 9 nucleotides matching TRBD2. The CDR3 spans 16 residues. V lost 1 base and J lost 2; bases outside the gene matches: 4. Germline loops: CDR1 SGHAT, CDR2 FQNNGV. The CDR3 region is CASSLGAGGSTDTQYF. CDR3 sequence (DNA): TGTGCCAGCAGCTTAGGAGCGGGGGGCTCCACAGATACGCAGTATTTT.

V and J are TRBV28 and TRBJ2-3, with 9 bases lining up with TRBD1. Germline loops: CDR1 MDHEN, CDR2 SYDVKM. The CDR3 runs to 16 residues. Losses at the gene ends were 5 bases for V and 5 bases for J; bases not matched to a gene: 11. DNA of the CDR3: TGTGCCAGCAGTCCCGGGACAGGGTTTTATGAAGATACGCAGTATTTT. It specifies CASSPGTGFYEDTQYF. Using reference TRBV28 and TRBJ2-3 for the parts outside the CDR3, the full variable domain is DVKVTQSSRYLVKRTGEKVFLECVQDMDHENMFWYRQDPGLGLRLIYFSYDVKMKEKGDIPEGYSVSREKKERFSLILESASTNQTSMYLCASSPGTGFYEDTQYFGPGTRLTVL.

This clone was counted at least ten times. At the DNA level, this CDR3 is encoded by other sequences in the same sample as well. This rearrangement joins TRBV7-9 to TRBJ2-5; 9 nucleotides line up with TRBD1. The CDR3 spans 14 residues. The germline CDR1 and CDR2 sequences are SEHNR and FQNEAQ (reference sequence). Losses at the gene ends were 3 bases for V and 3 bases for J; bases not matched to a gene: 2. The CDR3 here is CASSLGQGKETQYF. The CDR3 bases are TGTGCCAGCAGCTTGGGACAGGGAAAAGAGACCCAGTACTTC.

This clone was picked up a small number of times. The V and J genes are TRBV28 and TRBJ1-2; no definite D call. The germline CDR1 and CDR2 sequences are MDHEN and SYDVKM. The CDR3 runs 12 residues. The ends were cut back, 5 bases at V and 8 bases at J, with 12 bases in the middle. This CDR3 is CASSLPNRGYTF. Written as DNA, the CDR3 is TGTGCCAGCAGTCTTCCTAATCGGGGCTACACCTTC.

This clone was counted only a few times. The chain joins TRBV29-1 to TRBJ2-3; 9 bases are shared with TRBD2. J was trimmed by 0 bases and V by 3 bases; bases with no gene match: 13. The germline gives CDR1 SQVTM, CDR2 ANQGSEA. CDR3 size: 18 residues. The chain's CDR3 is CSVELSSGDSFSTDTQYF. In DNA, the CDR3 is TGCAGCGTTGAGCTCTCTAGCGGGGACTCGTTTAGCACAGATACGCAGTATTTT.

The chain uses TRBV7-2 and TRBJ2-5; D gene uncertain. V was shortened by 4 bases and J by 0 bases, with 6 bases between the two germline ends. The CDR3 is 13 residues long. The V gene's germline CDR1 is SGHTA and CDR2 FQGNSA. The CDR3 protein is CASSSVDQETQYF. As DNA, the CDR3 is TGTGCCAGCAGCTCCGTGGACCAAGAGACCCAGTACTTC.

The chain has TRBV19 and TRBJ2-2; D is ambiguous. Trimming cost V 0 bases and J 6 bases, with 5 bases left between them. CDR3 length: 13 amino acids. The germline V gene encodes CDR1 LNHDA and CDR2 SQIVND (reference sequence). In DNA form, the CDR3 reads TGTGCCAGTAGTATAGAGGTCGCCGGGGAGCTGTTTTTT. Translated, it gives CASSIEVAGELFF. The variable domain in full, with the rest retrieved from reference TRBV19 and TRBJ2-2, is DGGITQSPKYLFRKEGQNVTLSCEQNLNHDAMYWYRQDPGQGLRLIYYSQIVNDFQKGDIAEGYSVSREKKESFPLTVTSAQKNPTAFYLCASSIEVAGELFFGEGSRLTVL.

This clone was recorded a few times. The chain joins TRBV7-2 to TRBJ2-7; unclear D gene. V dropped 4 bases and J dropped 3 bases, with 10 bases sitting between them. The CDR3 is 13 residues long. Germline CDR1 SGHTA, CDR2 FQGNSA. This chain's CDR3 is CASSSKDGYEQYF. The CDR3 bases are TGTGCCAGCAGCTCGAAGGACGGCTACGAGCAGTACTTC.

Here the CDR3 DNA reads TGTGCCAGCAGCCAAGCTTCCGGGGAAAGCGGCGAGCAGTACTTC. It translates to CASSQASGESGEQYF. The V gene is TRBV4-2, the J gene TRBJ2-7; the D gene is possibly TRBD2 (5 bases). Trimming pared 1 base from V and 6 bases from J, leaving 16 bases between. Germline values: CDR1 LGHNA, CDR2 YNFKEQ. The CDR3 is made up of 15 amino acids.